The rows below give T cell receptor beta chains drawn from one sample of a study of T-cell reconstitution after alpha-beta-depleted transplantation in children. Via MiXCR, TCRdb re-called the PCR reads, giving one row per CDR3 protein. The sample contains hundreds of thousands of distinct CDR3 sequences, around 23% of which appear only once. This specimen was PBMCs, mostly from graft donor cells, taken 360 days after TCRalphabeta/CD19-depleted stem cell transplant. The receptors originated from a boy in the first two years of life who had a stem cell transplant for acute myeloid leukemia, so the T cells may come from the graft donor. The CDR3 runs from the conserved cysteine through the conserved F or W. D genes are given only for firm matches. Where a row states a size, it is once, few, many or the class of an expanded clone; other rows omit it.

j_call d_call v_call clone_size cdr3_aa cdr3_nt
TRBJ2-1 . TRBV7-6 . CASSLVWSGLPPRNEQFF TGTGCCAGCAGCTTAGTATGGTCGGGGTTACCACCCCGCAATGAGCAGTTCTTC
TRBJ2-2 . TRBV7-2 . CASSAWAGTPGELFF TGTGCCAGCAGCGCATGGGCTGGGACTCCCGGGGAGCTGTTTTTT
TRBJ1-4 . TRBV10-3 many CAISGPNEKLFF TGTGCCATCAGTGGCCCAAACGAAAAACTTTTTTTT
TRBJ1-5 . TRBV15 . CATSRRVFLQPQHF TGTGCCACCAGCCGGCGGGTCTTTCTACAGCCCCAGCATTTT
TRBJ2-5 . TRBV20-1 few CSAPPGAGPQETQYF TGCAGTGCTCCACCCGGGGCGGGGCCACAAGAGACCCAGTACTTC
TRBJ2-5 TRBD1 TRBV11-2 many CASSSVDRAVETQYF TGTGCCAGCAGCTCCGTAGACAGGGCGGTAGAGACCCAGTACTTC
TRBJ2-2 . TRBV27 many CASSPTLFNTGELFF TGTGCCAGCTCTCCTACGCTGTTTAACACCGGGGAGCTGTTTTTT
TRBJ1-4 . TRBV7-6 . CASSRTGAATNEKLFF TGTGCCAGCAGCCGTACAGGAGCTGCAACTAATGAAAAACTGTTTTTT
TRBJ1-6 . TRBV12-3/TRBV12-4 few CASGPGRYRSPLHF TGTGCCAGCGGCCCCGGTCGGTACCGATCACCCCTCCACTTT
TRBJ2-5 . TRBV21-1 . CASSKALLTCKYQETQYF TGTGCCAGCAGCAAAGCGCTTTTGACTTGCAAGTACCAAGAGACCCAGTACTTC
TRBJ2-1 . TRBV28 . CASSYGYYNEQFF TGTGCCAGCAGTTATGGATACTACAATGAGCAGTTCTTC
TRBJ1-1 . TRBV11-3 . CASSLKRVNNTEAFF TGTGCCAGCAGCCTCAAAAGGGTAAACAACACTGAAGCTTTCTTT
TRBJ1-1 TRBD1 TRBV12-3/TRBV12-4 . CASSLSGQGNTEAFF TGTGCCAGCAGTTTGTCGGGACAGGGGAACACTGAAGCTTTCTTT
TRBJ2-3 . TRBV29-1 . CSVEEGVRPDTQYF TGCAGCGTTGAGGAGGGGGTTAGGCCAGATACGCAGTATTTT
TRBJ1-1 . TRBV12-3/TRBV12-4 . CASSLENVGAFF TGTGCCAGCAGTTTAGAAAATGTCGGAGCTTTCTTT
TRBJ2-1 . TRBV29-1 many CSVDRGAYNEQFF TGCAGCGTTGATCGGGGGGCTTACAATGAGCAGTTCTTC
TRBJ1-1 . TRBV11-1 many CASSPRQRLNTEAFF TGTGCCAGCAGCCCCCGACAGAGATTGAACACTGAAGCTTTCTTT
TRBJ2-1 TRBD1 TRBV7-2 many CASSLWDRYSYNEQFF TGTGCCAGCAGCTTATGGGACAGGTATTCCTACAATGAGCAGTTCTTC
TRBJ2-3 . TRBV21-1 . CASSKDRGQSTDTQYF TGTGCCAGCAGCAAAGATCGGGGACAAAGCACAGATACGCAGTATTTT
TRBJ1-1 . TRBV30 many CAWSAWGNTEAFF TGTGCCTGGAGTGCTTGGGGTAACACTGAAGCTTTCTTT
TRBJ2-7 . TRBV19 few CASSIGKGGTYEQYF TGTGCCAGTAGTATAGGAAAGGGGGGGACCTACGAGCAGTACTTC
TRBJ2-1 TRBD2 TRBV7-8 few CASSLAWASGGDNEQFF TGTGCCAGCAGCTTAGCCTGGGCCAGCGGGGGGGACAATGAGCAGTTCTTC
TRBJ2-7 . TRBV25-1 . CASSEYEDEQYF TGTGCCAGCAGTGAATATGAGGACGAGCAGTACTTC
TRBJ2-5 . TRBV7-9 few CASSSQRSFQETQYF TGTGCCAGCAGCTCGCAACGGTCCTTCCAAGAGACCCAGTACTTC
TRBJ2-7 TRBD1 TRBV12-3/TRBV12-4 few CASKPGQGYYEQYF TGTGCCAGCAAGCCGGGACAGGGCTACTACGAGCAGTACTTC
TRBJ1-6 . TRBV28 few CASSLHTGHSPLHF TGTGCCAGCAGTTTGCACACCGGCCATTCACCCCTCCACTTT
TRBJ2-1 . TRBV7-3 . CASSLGRDQQFF TGTGCCAGCAGCTTAGGTCGGGACCAGCAGTTCTTC